Below, one T cell receptor beta chain is given with its context. Germline CDR1 DFQATT, CDR2 SNEGSKA (reference sequence). The CDR3 is 17 amino acids. Germline trimming cut 0 bases from V and 6 bases from J; bases unmatched to any gene: 13. This record comes from a study of blood T cells in healthy people across ages. The authors ran a second PCR of about 7 to 11 cycles using a sample-barcoded 5' primer and a J-beta primer mix. The template-switch adaptor, which had 12 random nucleotides, put a tag on each cDNA molecule. TCRdb called the 5' RACE reads again in MiXCR, with one record for every CDR3 protein. In the table there are around 1.5 million distinct CDR3 sequences, almost 35% of which are singletons.

The chain employs TRBV20-1 and TRBJ2-3, with TRBD2 matching 9 bases. Input material: blood. The source of this sequence is a woman aged 25 to 39 in good health. Here the CDR3 DNA reads TGCAGTGCTAGAGATATCAGCAGGCGGGAGGGCCAGGATACGCAGTATTTT. It translates to CSARDISRREGQDTQYF.